One and the same sample provided the 15 T cell receptor beta chains below, sequenced in a study of CD8+ T cells in alopecia areata. The authors extracted RNA and reverse transcribed it into cDNA as the sequencing template. The data were produced by immunoSEQ multiplex PCR, yet TCRdb's version contains in-frame clones alone and is incomplete. Of 250,000 to 300,000 clones in the sample, about three fifths were seen once. Indicated treatment: oral pan-JAK inhibitor, 5-10 mg twice daily. The sequenced sample was CD4+ T cells sorted from blood, obtained at week 24, from a patient treated with tofacitinib. The source of these receptors is a human donor with alopecia areata.

This chain joins TRBV25-1 and TRBJ1-2; D is undetermined. The CDR3 runs to 13 residues. The germline V gene encodes CDR1 MGHDK and CDR2 SYGVNS. Trimming left V 6 bases short and J 1 base short, with 9 bases between. The CDR3 sequence: CASSKEVNYGYTF. The CDR3 DNA sequence: TGTGCCAGCAGCAAAGAAGTTAACTATGGCTACACCTTC.

The chain combines TRBV6-5 with TRBJ2-5; D might be TRBD1 (5 bases). The CDR3 consists of 13 residues. CDR1 MNHEY and CDR2 SVGAGI come from the germline V gene. V was shortened by 2 bases and J by 5 bases, with 9 bases between the two germline ends. This CDR3 is CASSYGRVETQYF. As DNA, the CDR3 is TGTGCCAGCAGTTACGGCAGGGTGGAGACCCAGTACTTC.

CDR3 protein: CASSGRSYGYTF. In nucleotides, the CDR3 is TGCGCCAGCAGCGGCCGCAGCTATGGCTACACCTTC. The gene calls are TRBV5-1 and TRBJ1-2; D gene ambiguous. The V and J ends lost 4 bases and 4 bases respectively, with 8 bases between them. This CDR3 is built from 12 residues. From germline, CDR1 is SGHRS and CDR2 YFSETQ.

Of note for this clone: Other DNA sequences within the sample encode an identical CDR3. The chain is built from TRBV4-3 and TRBJ2-7; 11 bases align to TRBD1. Per the germline V gene, CDR1 is LGHNA and CDR2 is YSLEER. This CDR3 spans 13 amino acids. With V trimmed by 4 bases and J by 4 bases, 0 bases remained unmatched. CDR3 in amino acids: CASSRDRGYEQYF. In DNA, the CDR3 is TGCGCCAGCAGCCGGGACAGGGGGTACGAGCAGTACTTC.

The chain uses TRBV25-1 and TRBJ2-6; D may be TRBD1 (6 bases). Germline CDR1 reads MGHDK; CDR2 reads SYGVNS. The CDR3 is made up of 17 amino acids. Deletions cut 6 bases from V and 0 bases from J, with 15 bases between. The DNA of the CDR3 is TGTGCCAGCAGGGAAGACAGGACCTACTCTGGGGCCAACGTCCTGACTTTC. It encodes CASREDRTYSGANVLTF.

V and J are TRBV4-1 and TRBJ1-2, with D possibly TRBD1 on 5 matching bases. This CDR3 has 17 residues. The V end was cut by 1 base, the J end by 0 bases, with 15 bases between. In germline, CDR1 is MGHRA, CDR2 YSYEKL. This CDR3 reads CASSQVGGRIANYGYTF. The CDR3 DNA reads as TGCGCCAGCAGCCAAGTCGGGGGACGGATAGCTAACTATGGCTACACCTTC.

In DNA, the CDR3 is TGTGCCAGCAGCTTGACAGGGGGCACAGATACGCAGTATTTT. Translating gives CASSLTGGTDTQYF. The chain employs TRBV7-9 and TRBJ2-3, with TRBD1 matching 8 bases. CDR1 is SEHNR and CDR2 is FQNEAQ in the germline V gene (reference sequence). The V gene end was trimmed by 3 bases and the J gene end by 1 base; junction bases not matched to a gene: 0. CDR3 length: 14 amino acids.

This clone was found a few times. V and J are TRBV10-3 and TRBJ2-5, with D maybe TRBD2 (6 bases). The V and J ends lost 10 bases and 2 bases respectively, with 20 bases between them. The germline CDR1 and CDR2 sequences are ENHRY and SYGVKD. The CDR3 contains 15 residues. The DNA for the CDR3 is TGTGCCACCACCGGGACTGGCCGGGATCAAGAGACCCAGTACTTC. Encoded protein: CATTGTGRDQETQYF.

The chain joins TRBV30 to TRBJ1-4, with D perhaps matching TRBD1 (5 bases). Germline lookup yields CDR1 GTSNPN and CDR2 SVGIG (reference sequence). With 3 bases removed from V and 3 bases from J, the gap between germline ends came to 8 bases. The length of the CDR3 is 13 residues. This chain's CDR3 is CAWRKGPNEKLFF. The CDR3 DNA reads as TGTGCCTGGAGGAAGGGACCTAATGAAAAACTGTTTTTT.

This clone was picked up a small number of times. This sequence joins TRBV19 and TRBJ2-3; TRBD2 might be the D (6 bases). Germline CDR1 reads LNHDA; CDR2 reads SQIVND (reference sequence). There are 15 residues in the CDR3. With 5 bases removed from V and 2 bases from J, the gap between germline ends came to 14 bases. CDR3 loop: CASSEGLPLTDTQYF. CDR3 sequence (DNA): TGTGCCAGTAGTGAGGGACTCCCTCTCACAGATACGCAGTATTTT.

This clone was seen a handful of times. This rearrangement joins TRBV29-1 to TRBJ2-1; no clear D. V shed 2 bases and J shed 1 base, with 12 bases lying between them. This CDR3 spans 15 amino acids. Germline V lookup: CDR1 SQVTM, CDR2 ANQGSEA. The CDR3 bases are TGCAGCGTTGAAACCCCGAGCCCTTCCTACAATGAGCAGTTCTTC. Translating it yields CSVETPSPSYNEQFF.

The chain employs TRBV27 and TRBJ2-1, with 9 bases that match TRBD2. Germline values: CDR1 MNHEY, CDR2 SMNVEV (reference sequence). The CDR3 contains 16 residues. V lost 6 bases and J lost 4; bases outside the gene matches: 10. CDR3 DNA: TGTGCCAGCAGGCCTTTAGCGGGGGCGACTTACAATGAGCAGTTCTTC. Protein product: CASRPLAGATYNEQFF.

This sequence joins TRBV6-5 and TRBJ2-7; weak D call: TRBD1 (5 bases). Trimming left V 6 bases short and J 1 base short, with 10 bases between. Germline CDR1 MNHEY, CDR2 SVGAGI. This CDR3 has 13 residues. The CDR3 region is CASSAGISYEQYF. The CDR3, as DNA: TGTGCCAGCAGCGCAGGGATTTCCTACGAGCAGTACTTC.

This chain joins TRBV29-1 and TRBJ1-1; D might be TRBD1 (6 bases). Trimming left V 5 bases short and J 2 bases short, with 15 bases between. The CDR3 runs 14 residues. Germline assignment: CDR1 SQVTM and CDR2 ANQGSEA. The CDR3, as DNA: TGCAGCGTTTCCCCAAGGGGGGATAACACTGAAGCTTTCTTT. Protein sequence: CSVSPRGDNTEAFF. Full variable domain (outside the CDR3, taken from reference TRBV29-1 and TRBJ1-1): SAVISQKPSRDICQRGTSLTIQCQVDSQVTMMFWYRQQPGQSLTLIATANQGSEATYESGFVIDKFPISRPNLTFSTLTVSNMSPEDSSIYLCSVSPRGDNTEAFFGQGTRLTVV.

This chain connects TRBV28 to TRBJ1-2, with D possibly TRBD1 on 6 matching bases. The V end lost 3 bases, the J end lost 8 bases, and 13 bases lay between the germline ends. This CDR3 is 13 amino acids long. Germline values: CDR1 MDHEN, CDR2 SYDVKM. The CDR3 spells CASSLSGASGYTF. The CDR3 DNA is TGTGCCAGCAGTTTGTCAGGGGCGAGCGGCTACACCTTC.